The 30 T cell receptor beta chains below were found in one sample sequenced in a study of cytomegalovirus exposure and HLA in healthy donors. The primer mix had 60 Vbeta and 13 Jbeta primers. Method: immunoSEQ multiplex PCR; TCRdb's copy keeps in-frame clones and lacks some. This sample's clone table lists roughly 55,000 clones. The sequenced sample consisted of PBMCs. These receptors were collected from a woman in her fifties or sixties in good health and CMV-seropositive.

The chain combines TRBV14 with TRBJ2-7; 9 bases align to TRBD2. This CDR3 is built from 14 residues. Germline CDR1 and CDR2: SGHDN and FVKESK. Trimming removed 8 bases from V and 5 bases from J; junction bases left unmatched: 10. Here the CDR3 reads CASRRGSGSHEQYF. The CDR3 DNA reads as TGTGCCAGCCGCAGAGGTAGCGGGAGTCACGAGCAGTACTTC.

The CDR3, as DNA: TGTGCCAGCAGAACTAGCGGGGTAACAGATACGCAGTATTTT. It is translated as CASRTSGVTDTQYF. The J gene is TRBJ2-3, the V gene TRBV6-6, with 10 nucleotides matching TRBD2. The germline V gene encodes CDR1 MNHNY and CDR2 SVGAGI (reference sequence). There are 14 residues in the CDR3. The ends lost 6 bases at V and 3 bases at J; junction bases unmatched: 3.

By frequency, this clone is medium-sized (0.01 to 0.1%). The gene calls are TRBV10-2 and TRBJ2-2; 15 nucleotides match TRBD2. This CDR3 has 14 residues. J lost 8 bases, V lost 11 bases, and 6 bases had no gene match. Germline CDR1 is WSHSY and CDR2 is SAAADI. The CDR3 DNA sequence: TGCGCCGCGGGACTAGCGGGAGGATGGGGGGAGCTGTTTTTT. Translation gives CAAGLAGGWGELFF.

This rearrangement joins TRBV10-3 to TRBJ1-1; D remains ambiguous. This CDR3 is built from 14 residues. Trimming pared 2 bases from V and 0 bases from J, leaving 7 bases between. Germline values: CDR1 ENHRY, CDR2 SYGVKD. This chain's CDR3 is CAISEGDLNTEAFF. The CDR3 nucleotides read TGTGCCATCAGTGAGGGAGACCTGAACACTGAAGCTTTCTTT.

On this clone: Sequence at one end of the junction differs from germline and may be a read error. The chain employs TRBV5-1 and TRBJ2-5; 11 bases line up with TRBD2. The germline V gene has CDR1 SGHRS and CDR2 YFSETQ. The CDR3 has 15 amino acids. Here the CDR3 reads CASSLAPASGRPFDF. CDR3 DNA: TGCGCCAGCAGCTTGGCCCCAGCTAGCGGGAGGCCCTTTGACTTC.

The chain carries TRBV5-1 and TRBJ1-3; D gene uncertain. The germline V gene has CDR1 SGHRS and CDR2 YFSETQ. V was shortened by 4 bases and J by 0 bases, with 14 bases between the two germline ends. The CDR3 loop spans 16 amino acids. This CDR3 is CASSNPTENSGNTIYF. The DNA for the CDR3 is TGCGCCAGCAGCAACCCAACAGAAAACTCTGGAAACACCATATATTTT.

The chain carries TRBV10-3 and TRBJ2-7, with D unresolved. Germline-derived CDR1 and CDR2 are ENHRY and SYGVKD. V was pared by 6 bases and J by 2 bases, with 11 bases between. This CDR3 is built from 13 residues. CDR3 DNA sequence: TGTGCCATCAGGGGCCGAATCGCCTACGAGCAGTACTTC. The encoded protein is CAIRGRIAYEQYF.

A word on this clone: This same CDR3 is encoded by further DNA sequences in the sample. This chain uses TRBV5-4 with TRBJ2-1; D may be TRBD2 (5 bases). The CDR3 extends over 15 amino acids. Germline V CDR1 and CDR2: SGHNT, YYREEE (reference sequence). V lost 0 bases to trimming and J lost 0 bases, with 7 bases between them. The CDR3 coding sequence is TGTGCCAGCAGCTTGGGAGGGAGCTCCTACAATGAGCAGTTCTTC. Its translation is CASSLGGSSYNEQFF.

The CDR3 protein is CASSRQQGARSGANVLTF. DNA for the CDR3: TGTGCCAGCAGCCGCCAACAGGGGGCGCGCTCTGGGGCCAACGTCCTGACTTTC. This rearrangement joins TRBV28 to TRBJ2-6; 9 positions match TRBD1. V lost 6 bases to trimming and J lost 0 bases; unmatched junction nucleotides: 9. CDR1 and CDR2 from the germline V gene are MDHEN and SYDVKM. This CDR3 has 18 residues.

The gene calls are TRBV5-4 and TRBJ1-1; TRBD1 might be the D (5 bases). This CDR3 spans 15 amino acids. Germline V gives CDR1 SGHNT, CDR2 YYREEE (reference sequence). Trimming took off 1 base at V and 1 base at J, with 11 bases between the two ends. CDR3 nucleotides: TGTGCCAGCAGCTTGTTGGCAGGGTGGAACACTGAAGCTTTCTTT. This codes for CASSLLAGWNTEAFF.

V usage is TRBV6-6 and J usage is TRBJ2-2; D might be TRBD1 (7 bases). Per the germline V gene, CDR1 is MNHNY and CDR2 is SVGAGI (reference sequence). The CDR3 totals 15 residues. V lost 6 bases and J 7 bases, leaving 18 bases between the germline ends. CDR3 region: CASSPGGISYGELFF. As DNA, the CDR3 is TGTGCCAGCAGCCCAGGGGGGATTTCATACGGGGAGCTGTTTTTT.

The chain links TRBV27 to TRBJ1-4; D perhaps matches TRBD1 (5 bases). Germline assignment: CDR1 MNHEY and CDR2 SMNVEV (reference sequence). The V and J ends lost 6 bases and 5 bases respectively, with 13 bases between them. This CDR3 has 14 amino acids. The CDR3 DNA sequence: TGTGCCAGCAGGTCGGGACTGAACAATGAAAAACTGTTTTTT. Residues: CASRSGLNNEKLFF.

V gene TRBV5-1 combines with J gene TRBJ1-1, with a tentative D call TRBD1 (5 bases). The CDR3 length is 16 residues. The germline V gene has CDR1 SGHRS and CDR2 YFSETQ. With 3 bases removed from V and 0 bases from J, the gap between germline ends came to 15 bases. The CDR3 protein is CASSSGGGGMNTEAFF. The DNA of the CDR3 is TGCGCCAGCAGCTCCGGTGGGGGAGGGATGAACACTGAAGCTTTCTTT.

The rearrangement uses TRBV6-6 and TRBJ2-7; D is possibly TRBD1 (5 bases). The CDR3 is made up of 14 amino acids. CDR1 and CDR2 from the germline V gene are MNHNY and SVGAGI (reference sequence). V shed 4 bases and J shed 5 bases, with 15 bases lying between them. The CDR3 DNA is TGTGCCAGCAGTTCCGGCAGGGTGAGCAACGAGCAGTACTTC. Protein: CASSSGRVSNEQYF.

The gene calls are TRBV6-4 and TRBJ2-6; TRBD1 aligns across 7 bases. The CDR3 has 18 residues. J was trimmed by 0 bases and V by 3 bases; bases with no gene match: 8. CDR1 MRHNA and CDR2 SNTAGT come from the germline V gene. CDR3 protein: CASSDGTVGHSGANVLTF. CDR3 coding DNA: TGTGCCAGCAGTGATGGGACAGTGGGGCACTCTGGGGCCAACGTCCTGACTTTC.

Note on this clone: Germline is not matched at one junction end, which may reflect a read error. V and J are TRBV18 and TRBJ1-2; D gene uncertain. The CDR3 is made up of 13 amino acids. Germline V gives CDR1 KGHSH, CDR2 LQKENI. The CDR3: CASSADITASSTF. CDR3 bases: TGTGCCAGCTCAGCAGATATAACAGCCAGTTCCACTTTC.

The chain couples TRBV5-4 to TRBJ2-7; 14 nucleotides match TRBD2. The germline V gene encodes CDR1 SGHNT and CDR2 YYREEE (reference sequence). This CDR3 spans 17 amino acids. V was clipped by 3 bases and J by 0 bases; unmatched bases: 5. CDR3 sequence reads: CASSSGLAGANSYEQYF. The CDR3 nucleotides are TGTGCCAGCAGCTCGGGACTAGCGGGGGCCAACTCCTACGAGCAGTACTTC.

The gene calls are TRBV6-1 and TRBJ2-1; possible D gene TRBD2, 5 bases. Trimming removed 4 bases at V and 3 bases at J, with 16 bases between. From germline, CDR1 is MNHNS and CDR2 SASEGT. The CDR3 covers 16 residues. In DNA form, the CDR3 reads TGTGCCAGCAGTGCCACCGCTAGCCCCCTCTACAATGAGCAGTTCTTC. Translation: CASSATASPLYNEQFF.

The V call is TRBV5-1, the J call TRBJ2-5; 9 bases are a match to TRBD2. Trimming took 3 bases from V and 5 from J; bases not matched to a gene: 8. Germline V lookup: CDR1 SGHRS, CDR2 YFSETQ. The CDR3 covers 15 residues. This CDR3 reads CASSSVAGARETQYF. CDR3 sequence (DNA): TGCGCCAGCAGCTCGGTAGCGGGAGCCAGGGAGACCCAGTACTTC.

V and J are TRBV11-2 and TRBJ2-2, with 8 bases lining up with TRBD1. The V and J ends lost 4 bases and 2 bases, in that order; junction bases with no gene match: 6. This CDR3 has 16 residues. CDR1 is SGHAT and CDR2 is FQNNGV in the germline V gene. Written as DNA, the CDR3 is TGTGCCAGCAGCTCCCTGGACAGGGATAACACCGGGGAGCTGTTTTTT. Protein: CASSSLDRDNTGELFF. Full variable domain (remainder filled in from reference TRBV11-2 and TRBJ2-2): EAGVAQSPRYKIIEKRQSVAFWCNPISGHATLYWYQQILGQGPKLLIQFQNNGVVDDSQLPKDRFSAERLKGVDSTLKIQPAKLEDSAVYLCASSSLDRDNTGELFFGEGSRLTVL.

J is TRBJ1-5 and V is TRBV4-3; no reliable D call. This CDR3 has 14 residues. The ends were cut back, 4 bases at V and 6 bases at J, with 13 bases in the middle. The V gene's germline CDR1 is LGHNA and CDR2 YSLEER. This chain's CDR3 is CASSPQREPQPQHF. CDR3 DNA: TGCGCCAGCAGCCCGCAGAGGGAGCCTCAGCCCCAGCATTTT.

This rearrangement joins TRBV9 to TRBJ1-2; D is undetermined. The CDR3 has 12 amino acids. Germline CDR1 is SGDLS and CDR2 is YYNGEE. With 0 bases removed from V and 8 bases from J, the gap between germline ends came to 8 bases. CDR3 loop: CASSVVGGGYTF. In DNA form, the CDR3 reads TGTGCCAGCAGCGTAGTTGGAGGAGGCTACACCTTC.

V is TRBV15 and J is TRBJ1-2; D might be TRBD1 (5 bases). Germline lookup yields CDR1 LNHNV and CDR2 YYDKDF (reference sequence). The CDR3 has 17 residues. V was trimmed by 1 base and J by 6 bases, leaving 21 bases between them. The CDR3 here is CATSRVLGTSSLNGYTF. The CDR3 bases are TGTGCCACCAGCAGAGTCCTCGGGACTAGCAGCCTCAATGGCTACACCTTC. The whole variable domain, remainder taken from reference TRBV15 and TRBJ1-2, is DAMVIQNPRYQVTQFGKPVTLSCSQTLNHNVMYWYQQKSSQAPKLLFHYYDKDFNNEADTPDNFQSRRPNTSFCFLDIRSPGLGDTAMYLCATSRVLGTSSLNGYTFGSGTRLTVV.

J is TRBJ1-1 and V is TRBV2; D unclear. There are 14 residues in the CDR3. Trimming took off 4 bases at V and 0 bases at J, with 9 bases between the two ends. CDR1 and CDR2 (germline): SNHLY, FYNNEI. The CDR3 DNA reads TGTGCCAGCAGTGTTCGGGTTATGAACACTGAAGCTTTCTTT. This gives the protein CASSVRVMNTEAFF.

This rearrangement joins TRBV6-4 to TRBJ2-1; possibly TRBD2 for D (6 bases). The V gene lost 3 bases and the J gene lost 8 bases, with 11 bases spanning the gap. Germline CDR1 MRHNA, CDR2 SNTAGT. CDR3 length: 13 amino acids. CDR3 DNA: TGTGCCAGCAGTGATGGCGGGGTGGATGAGCAGTTCTTC. It yields the protein CASSDGGVDEQFF.

The V and J genes are TRBV7-6 and TRBJ2-1, with TRBD2 as a possible D gene (5 bases). V was trimmed by 5 bases and J by 9 bases, leaving 11 bases between them. The CDR3 covers 12 residues. Per the germline V gene, CDR1 is SGHVS and CDR2 is FNYEAQ. CDR3 protein: CASSPIAPEQFF. DNA for the CDR3: TGTGCCAGCAGCCCCATAGCGCCTGAGCAGTTCTTC.

The V and J genes are TRBV6-1 and TRBJ1-1; D possibly corresponds to TRBD1 (5 bases). This CDR3 region has 15 residues. V lost 2 bases to trimming and J lost 5 bases, with 15 bases between them. CDR1 MNHNS and CDR2 SASEGT come from the germline V gene. DNA for the CDR3: TGTGCCAGCAGTGAAAGGTTGGGAAGGGGAACTGAAGCTTTCTTT. Translating it yields CASSERLGRGTEAFF.

V usage is TRBV15 and J usage is TRBJ2-7; D perhaps matches TRBD1 (5 bases). Germline V gene sequence: CDR1 LNHNV, CDR2 YYDKDF (reference sequence). This CDR3 comprises 13 residues. Trimming removed 0 bases from V and 5 bases from J, with 8 bases in between. CDR3 amino acids: CATSRDGAHEQYF. CDR3 coding DNA: TGTGCCACCAGCAGAGATGGGGCCCACGAGCAGTACTTC.

The chain links TRBV10-2 to TRBJ1-2; 7 bases are a match to TRBD1. Germline V gene lookup returns CDR1 WSHSY and CDR2 SAAADI. Trimming at V came to 3 bases and at J to 4 bases, leaving 11 bases not matched to a gene. This CDR3 spans 16 amino acids. This CDR3 reads CASSDPQTGKSYGYTF. CDR3 DNA sequence: TGCGCCAGCAGTGATCCCCAGACAGGGAAGAGCTATGGCTACACCTTC.

The V call is TRBV7-6, the J call TRBJ1-6; perhaps TRBD1 as D (6 bases). V lost 4 bases and J 4 bases, leaving 8 bases between the germline ends. Per the germline V gene, CDR1 is SGHVS and CDR2 is FNYEAQ. This CDR3 is 14 amino acids long. The CDR3 DNA follows: TGTGCCAGCAGCTCCCAGGGGTATAATTCACCCCTCCACTTT. Translated, it gives CASSSQGYNSPLHF.